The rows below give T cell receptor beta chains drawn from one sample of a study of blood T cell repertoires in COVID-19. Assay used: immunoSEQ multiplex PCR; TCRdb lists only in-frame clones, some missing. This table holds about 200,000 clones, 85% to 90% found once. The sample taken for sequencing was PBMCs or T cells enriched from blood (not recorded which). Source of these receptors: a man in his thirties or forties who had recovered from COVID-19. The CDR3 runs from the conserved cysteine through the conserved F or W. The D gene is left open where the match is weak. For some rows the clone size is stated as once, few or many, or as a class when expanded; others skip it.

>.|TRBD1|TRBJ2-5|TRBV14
TGTGCCAGCAGCCAAGAGGGGACAGGGTGGGCAGAGACCCAGTACTTC
CASSQEGTGWAETQYF
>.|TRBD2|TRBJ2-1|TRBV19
TGTGCCAGTACTTCCACCTGGACTAGCGGGGAAAGAGGTGTGCAGTTCTTC
CASTSTWTSGERGVQFF
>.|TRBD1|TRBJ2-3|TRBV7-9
TGTGCCAGCAGCAAAGGACAGGGCGAAGCAGATACGCAGTATTTT
CASSKGQGEADTQYF
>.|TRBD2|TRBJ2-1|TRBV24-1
TGTGCCACCAGTGATTGGGGGACTAGCGGGAGGGGTAGTGAGCAGTTCTTC
CATSDWGTSGRGSEQFF
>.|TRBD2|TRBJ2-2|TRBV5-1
TGCGCCAGCAGCTTGCTGTCTAGCGGGAAAAACACCGGGGAGCTGTTTTTT
CASSLLSSGKNTGELFF
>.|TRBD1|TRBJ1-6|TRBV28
TGTGCCAGCAGCTCGGGACAGGGATCGGGTTCACCCCTCCACTTT
CASSSGQGSGSPLHF
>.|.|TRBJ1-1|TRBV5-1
TGCGCCAGCAGCTTCGGGGGGAGGAACACTGAAGCTTTCTTT
CASSFGGRNTEAFF
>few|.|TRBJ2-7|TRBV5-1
TGCGCCAGCAGCTTGTCCAGGGCCTACGAGCAGTACTTC
CASSLSRAYEQYF
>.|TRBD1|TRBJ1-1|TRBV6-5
TGTGCCAGCAGGGCAACAGGGGGCGGGACTGAAGCTTTCTTT
CASRATGGGTEAFF
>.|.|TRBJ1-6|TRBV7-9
TGTGCCAGCAGCATTGCCGGGGCGGCGGGGGGGGCTTCACCCCTCCACTTT
CASSIAGAAGGASPLHF
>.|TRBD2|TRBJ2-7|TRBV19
TGTGCCAGTGGAATAGGGACTACCTTGCTGGGGCAGTACTTC
CASGIGTTLLGQYF
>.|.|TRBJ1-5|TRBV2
TGTGCCAGCAGTGAATCGGCAGGGGAGTATCAGCCCCAGCATTTT
CASSESAGEYQPQHF
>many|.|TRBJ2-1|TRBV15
TGTGCCACCAGCAGAGAGGCAGGGTCCTACAATGAGCAGTTCTTC
CATSREAGSYNEQFF
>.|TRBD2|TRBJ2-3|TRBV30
TGTGCCTGCGGGACTAGCGGGAGGTACCTCACAGATACGCAGTATTTT
CACGTSGRYLTDTQYF
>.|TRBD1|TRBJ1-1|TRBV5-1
TGCGCCAGCAGCCAACAGGGGGCACAAACTGAAGCTTTCTTT
CASSQQGAQTEAFF
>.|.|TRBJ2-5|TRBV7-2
TGTGCCAGCAAATCCCGAGGGCAAGAGACCCAGTACTTC
CASKSRGQETQYF
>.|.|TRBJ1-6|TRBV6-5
TGTGCCAGCAGTTACTTGGGCATAGAGAATTCACCCCTCCACTTT
CASSYLGIENSPLHF
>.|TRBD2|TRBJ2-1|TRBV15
TGTGCCACCAGCAGTCGAGCCGCGGGAGTCCTTAGTGAGCAGTTCTTC
CATSSRAAGVLSEQFF
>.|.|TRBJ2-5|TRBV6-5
TGTGCCAGCAGTTCAAGTGGGGCAGAGACCCAGTACTTC
CASSSSGAETQYF
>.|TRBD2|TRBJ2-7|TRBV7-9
TGTGCCAGCAGCCGATCCCGGGGGGCGGGAGGCCACGAGCAGTACTTC
CASSRSRGAGGHEQYF
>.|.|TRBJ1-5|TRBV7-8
TGTGCCAGCAGGGACCCCGGGGAGGGTGAAAATCAGCCCCAGCATTTT
CASRDPGEGENQPQHF
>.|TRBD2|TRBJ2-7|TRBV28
TGTGCCAGCAGTTTGCCAACTAGCGGGAGTAAAACCTACGAGCAGTACTTC
CASSLPTSGSKTYEQYF
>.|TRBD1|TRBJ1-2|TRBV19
TGTGCCACTGCCTACCTGACAGGGAACTATGGCTACACCTTC
CATAYLTGNYGYTF
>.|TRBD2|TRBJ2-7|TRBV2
TGTGCCAGCAGTGAACCGGGACTAGCGGGGGACCAGTTGCACGAGCAGTACTTC
CASSEPGLAGDQLHEQYF
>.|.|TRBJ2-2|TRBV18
TGTGCCAGCTCACGACTTTTGGGAGACCCCTCGAACACCGGGGAGCTGTTTTTT
CASSRLLGDPSNTGELFF
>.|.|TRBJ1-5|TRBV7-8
TGTGCCAGCAGCTCAGGCAGGGTATCCAATCAGCCCCAGCATTTT
CASSSGRVSNQPQHF
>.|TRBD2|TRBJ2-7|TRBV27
TGTGCCAGCAGTCCCGGGACTAGCGGGAGTGGCGAGCAGTACTTC
CASSPGTSGSGEQYF
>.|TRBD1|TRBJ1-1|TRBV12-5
TGTGCTAGTGGCCCTACGGGACAGGAGAACACTGAAGCTTTCTTT
CASGPTGQENTEAFF
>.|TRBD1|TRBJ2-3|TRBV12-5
TGTGCTCCGGACAGGAGTCGCACAGATACGCAGTATTTT
CAPDRSRTDTQYF
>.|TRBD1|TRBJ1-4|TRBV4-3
TGCGCCAGCAGCCGGCGGACAGGAAAACTGTTTTTT
CASSRRTGKLFF
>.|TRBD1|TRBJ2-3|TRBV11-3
TGTGCCAGCAGCTTAGATGGGACAGCCCTGAGCACAGATACGCAGTATTTT
CASSLDGTALSTDTQYF
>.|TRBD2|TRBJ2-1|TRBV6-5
TGTGCCAGCAGAAAACACAGCGGGGCGGACAATGAGCAGTTCTTC
CASRKHSGADNEQFF
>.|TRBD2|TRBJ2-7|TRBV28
TGTGCCAGCAGTTGGTTCCCGCGGATCGGACTAGCGGGAGGGCCCCACGAGCAGTACTTC
CASSWFPRIGLAGGPHEQYF
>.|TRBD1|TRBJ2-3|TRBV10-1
TGCGCCAGCGGGGACAGGCGCACAGATACGCAGTATTTT
CASGDRRTDTQYF
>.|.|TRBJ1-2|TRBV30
TGTGCCTGGAGGGCCGGGGAGGGCTATGGCTACACCTTC
CAWRAGEGYGYTF
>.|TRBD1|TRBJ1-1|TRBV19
TGTGCCAGTAGCGCCGGGACAGGGAACACTGAAGCTTTCTTT
CASSAGTGNTEAFF
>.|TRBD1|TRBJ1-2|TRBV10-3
TGTGCCATCAGTGAGTCAGGAGGGGGCAGCAGACTCTATGGCTACACCTTC
CAISESGGGSRLYGYTF
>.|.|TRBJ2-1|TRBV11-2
TGTGCCAGCAGCTCCGTAACCGACAGCTACAATGAGCAGTTCTTC
CASSSVTDSYNEQFF
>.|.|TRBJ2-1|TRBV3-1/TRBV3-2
TGTGCCAGCAGCCAAGCCCCGTCCCCTGGGCCTCGCAATGAGCAGTTCTTC
CASSQAPSPGPRNEQFF
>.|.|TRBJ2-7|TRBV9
TGTGCCAGCAGCGTAGACCCCCGGGGATCCTACGAGCAGTACTTC
CASSVDPRGSYEQYF
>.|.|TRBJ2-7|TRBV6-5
TGTGCCAGCAGTTACGGCAGGGGTAAAACCTACGAGCAGTACTTC
CASSYGRGKTYEQYF
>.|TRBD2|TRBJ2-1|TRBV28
TGTGCCAGCATTTCTCTAGCGGCCTCCTACAATGAGCAGTTCTTC
CASISLAASYNEQFF
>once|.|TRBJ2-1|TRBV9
TGTGCCAGCAGCGTTGGTCGGGAATTCACTAGCTACAATGAGCAGTTCTTC
CASSVGREFTSYNEQFF
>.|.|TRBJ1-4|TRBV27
TGTGCCAGCAGGAGAGCAGGTACTGAAAAACTGTTTTTT
CASRRAGTEKLFF
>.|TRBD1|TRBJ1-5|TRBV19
TGTGCCACCAGACAGGGAGGTCAGCCCCAGCATTTT
CATRQGGQPQHF
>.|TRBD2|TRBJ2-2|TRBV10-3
TGTGCCATCAGTGAGTCAGGGGCGGGAGGGCCGAACACCGGGGAGCTGTTTTTT
CAISESGAGGPNTGELFF
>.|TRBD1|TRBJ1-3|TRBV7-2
TGTGCCAGCAGCTTAACCCCGGGACAGGGATATGGAAACACCATATATTTT
CASSLTPGQGYGNTIYF
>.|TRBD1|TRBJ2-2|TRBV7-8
TGTGCCAGCAGATCGACAGGGCCGAACACCGGGGAGCTGTTTTTT
CASRSTGPNTGELFF
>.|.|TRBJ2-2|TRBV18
TGTGCCAGCTCACCCGTTCCCGCGAACACCGGGGAGCTGTTTTTT
CASSPVPANTGELFF
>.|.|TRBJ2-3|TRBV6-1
TGTGCCAGCAGTGAAACAGACGCCACAGATACGCAGTATTTT
CASSETDATDTQYF
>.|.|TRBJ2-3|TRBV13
TGTGCCAGCAGCTTAGGCCTAAGTGGGGCTACCTCCACAGATACGCAGTATTTT
CASSLGLSGATSTDTQYF
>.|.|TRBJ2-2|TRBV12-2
TGTGCAAGTCGCTTAGCCAGAGGGGAGCTGTTTTTT
CASRLARGELFF